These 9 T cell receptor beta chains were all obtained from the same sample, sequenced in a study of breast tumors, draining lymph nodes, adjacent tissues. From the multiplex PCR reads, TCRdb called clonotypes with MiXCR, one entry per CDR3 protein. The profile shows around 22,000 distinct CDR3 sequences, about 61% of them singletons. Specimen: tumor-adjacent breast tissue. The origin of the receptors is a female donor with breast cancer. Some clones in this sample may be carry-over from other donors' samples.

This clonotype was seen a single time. The CDR3 loop is CSADEAYEQYF. For the CDR3, the DNA is TGCAGTGCGGATGAAGCCTACGAGCAGTACTTC. The rearrangement joins TRBV20-1 to TRBJ2-7; D remains unclear. This CDR3 contains 11 residues. Germline assignment: CDR1 DFQATT and CDR2 SNEGSKA (reference sequence). V lost 6 bases, J lost 2 bases, and 8 bases lay in between.

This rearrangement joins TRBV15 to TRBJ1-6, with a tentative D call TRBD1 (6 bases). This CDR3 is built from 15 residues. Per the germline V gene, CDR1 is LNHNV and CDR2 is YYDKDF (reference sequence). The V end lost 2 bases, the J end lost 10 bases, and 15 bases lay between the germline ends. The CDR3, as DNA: TGTGCCACCAGCAGACAACAGGGACCGCAATCACCCCTCCACTTT. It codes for CATSRQQGPQSPLHF.

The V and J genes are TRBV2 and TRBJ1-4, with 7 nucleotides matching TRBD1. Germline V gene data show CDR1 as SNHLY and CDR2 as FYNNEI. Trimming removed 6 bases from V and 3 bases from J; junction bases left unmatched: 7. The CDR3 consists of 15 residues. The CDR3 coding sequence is TGTGCCAGCAGCCTCGCCGGGACAGCTAATGAAAAACTGTTTTTT. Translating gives CASSLAGTANEKLFF.

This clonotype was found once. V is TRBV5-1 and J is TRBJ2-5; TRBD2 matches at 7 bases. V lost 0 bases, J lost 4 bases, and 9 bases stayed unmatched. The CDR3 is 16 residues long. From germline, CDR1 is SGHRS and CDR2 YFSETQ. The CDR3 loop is CASSLGASGEGETQYF. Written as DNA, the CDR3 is TGCGCCAGCAGCTTGGGGGCTAGCGGAGAAGGAGAGACCCAGTACTTC.

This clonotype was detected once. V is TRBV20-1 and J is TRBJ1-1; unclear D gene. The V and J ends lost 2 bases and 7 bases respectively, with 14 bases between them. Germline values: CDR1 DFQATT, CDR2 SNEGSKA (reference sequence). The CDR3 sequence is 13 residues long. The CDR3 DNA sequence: TGCAGTGCTAGACTCTCTACTTGGGATGAAGCTTTCTTT. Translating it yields CSARLSTWDEAFF.

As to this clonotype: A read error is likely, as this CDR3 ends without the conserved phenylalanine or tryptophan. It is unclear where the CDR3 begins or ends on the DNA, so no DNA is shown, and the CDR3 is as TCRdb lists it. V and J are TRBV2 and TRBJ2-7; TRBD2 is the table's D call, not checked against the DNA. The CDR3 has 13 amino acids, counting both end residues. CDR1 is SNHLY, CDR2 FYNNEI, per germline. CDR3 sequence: CASSDCGGPVLYL.

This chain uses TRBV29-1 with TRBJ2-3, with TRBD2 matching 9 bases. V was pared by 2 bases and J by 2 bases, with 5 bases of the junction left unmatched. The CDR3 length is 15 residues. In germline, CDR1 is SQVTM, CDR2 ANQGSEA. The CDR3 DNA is TGCAGCGTTGAAAGTAGCGGGAGTGTCACAGATACGCAGTATTTT. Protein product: CSVESSGSVTDTQYF.

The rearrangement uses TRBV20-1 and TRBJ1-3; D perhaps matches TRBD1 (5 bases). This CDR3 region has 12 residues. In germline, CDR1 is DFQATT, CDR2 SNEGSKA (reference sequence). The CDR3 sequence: CSVEDNGNTIYF. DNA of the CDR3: TGCAGCGTCGAGGACAATGGAAACACCATATATTTT.

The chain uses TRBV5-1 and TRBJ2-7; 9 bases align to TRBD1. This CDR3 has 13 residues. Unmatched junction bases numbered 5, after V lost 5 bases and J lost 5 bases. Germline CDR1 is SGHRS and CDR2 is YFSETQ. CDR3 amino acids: CASRGQGGNEQYF. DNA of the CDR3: TGCGCCAGCAGGGGACAGGGCGGGAACGAGCAGTACTTC.